A single sample is the source of the 6 T cell receptor beta chains below, sequenced in a study of shared clonotypes between healthy human individuals. Here immunoSEQ multiplex PCR was the method, and the copy in TCRdb shows in-frame clones only, minus some. The table records fewer than 1 million clones, about 96% of them present only once. Naive CD8 isolation took CD45RO-negative cells positively selected for CCR7 and excluded terminally differentiated effector memory CD45RA+ cells. What was sequenced was naive CD8+ T cells sorted from blood. These receptors were taken from a man aged 25 to 40 in good health.

The rearrangement joins TRBV27 to TRBJ2-1; no clear D. V lost 0 bases to trimming and J lost 2 bases, with 11 bases between them. This CDR3 comprises 16 residues. The germline CDR1 and CDR2 sequences are MNHEY and SMNVEV (reference sequence). The CDR3 DNA sequence: TGTGCCAGCAGTTTATCGGCCGTCCTAACCTACAATGAGCAGTTCTTC. Translated, it gives CASSLSAVLTYNEQFF.

V gene TRBV6-5 combines with J gene TRBJ2-2, with TRBD1 as a possible D gene (5 bases). CDR1 and CDR2 (germline): MNHEY, SVGAGI. Deletions cut 5 bases from V and 6 bases from J, with 13 bases between. This CDR3 has 14 amino acids. CDR3 nucleotide sequence: TGTGCCAGCAGTCCCTCAGGGATATCCGGGGAGCTGTTTTTT. Its translation is CASSPSGISGELFF.

The gene calls are TRBV27 and TRBJ1-2, with 12 bases that match TRBD1. This CDR3 comprises 19 residues. Unmatched junction bases numbered 13, after V lost 0 bases and J lost 5 bases. Germline CDR1 is MNHEY and CDR2 is SMNVEV (reference sequence). As DNA, the CDR3 is TGTGCCAGCAGTTTATCTGCTCCGGGACAGGGGGCTAACCCTTATGGCTACACCTTC. Translating gives CASSLSAPGQGANPYGYTF.

The J gene is TRBJ2-5, the V gene TRBV27, with TRBD2 as a possible D gene (5 bases). The assigned J gene may be wrong: the sequence end matches TRBJ2-7 better. CDR1 and CDR2 (germline): MNHEY, SMNVEV (reference sequence). The CDR3 is 13 residues long. The CDR3 protein is CASSLRETYEQYF. DNA for the CDR3: TGTGCCAGCAGTTTAAGGGAGACCTACGAGCAGTACTTC.

The V gene is TRBV7-9, the J gene TRBJ2-5; D is possibly TRBD1 (6 bases). This CDR3 spans 16 amino acids. Germline V gives CDR1 SEHNR, CDR2 FQNEAQ (reference sequence). Trimming pared 6 bases from V and 4 bases from J, leaving 21 bases between. The CDR3 sequence is CASSYAPRTAVETQYF. The CDR3 DNA reads as TGTGCCAGCAGTTACGCCCCTCGGACAGCAGTAGAGACCCAGTACTTC.

The V call is TRBV28, the J call TRBJ1-4, with 7 bases identical to TRBD1. Germline lookup yields CDR1 MDHEN and CDR2 SYDVKM. The CDR3 is made up of 12 amino acids. V lost 5 bases to trimming and J lost 8 bases; unmatched junction nucleotides: 2. In DNA form, the CDR3 reads TGTGCCAGCAGTCTAGGGGGCGAAAAACTGTTTTTT. Amino acids: CASSLGGEKLFF.